This T cell receptor (beta chain) was recorded in a study of shared clonotypes between healthy human individuals. General study points: Memory subsets generally showed smaller estimated richness than naive subsets did. Generation probability values for non-shared clonotypes were lower than those for clonotypes shared by all four donors.

V dropped 4 bases and J dropped 2 bases, with 12 bases sitting between them. This CDR3 spans 14 amino acids. CDR1 is SGHNT and CDR2 is YYREEE in the germline V gene (reference sequence). The assay was run at deep level. Assay: immunoSEQ multiplex PCR; the TCRdb copy retains only in-frame clones and omits some. This table holds 600,000 or so clones, roughly 98% found once. This clone was counted a single time. Its antigen is as yet unknown. Naive CD8 cells were CD45RO-negative, positively selected for CCR7, excluding terminally differentiated effector memory CD45RA+ cells. The TCR originated in a man aged 25 to 40 in good health. This chain joins TRBV5-4 and TRBJ1-1, with D maybe TRBD1 (6 bases). Sequenced: naive CD8+ T cells sorted from blood. In DNA, the CDR3 is TGTGCCAGCAGCCCCTGGACAGCCAACACTGAAGCTTTCTTT. This sequence encodes CASSPWTANTEAFF.